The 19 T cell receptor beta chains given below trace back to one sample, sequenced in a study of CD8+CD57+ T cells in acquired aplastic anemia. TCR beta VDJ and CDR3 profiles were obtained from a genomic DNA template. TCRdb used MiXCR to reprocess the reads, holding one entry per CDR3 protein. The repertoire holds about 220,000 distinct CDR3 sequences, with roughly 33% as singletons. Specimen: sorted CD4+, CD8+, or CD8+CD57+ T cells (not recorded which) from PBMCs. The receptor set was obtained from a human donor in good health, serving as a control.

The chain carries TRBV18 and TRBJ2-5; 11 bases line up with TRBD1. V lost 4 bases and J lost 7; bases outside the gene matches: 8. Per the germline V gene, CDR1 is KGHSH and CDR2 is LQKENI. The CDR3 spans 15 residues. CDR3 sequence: CASSLSGDRGVTQYF. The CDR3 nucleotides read TGTGCCAGCTCACTCTCCGGGGACAGGGGGGTGACCCAGTACTTC.

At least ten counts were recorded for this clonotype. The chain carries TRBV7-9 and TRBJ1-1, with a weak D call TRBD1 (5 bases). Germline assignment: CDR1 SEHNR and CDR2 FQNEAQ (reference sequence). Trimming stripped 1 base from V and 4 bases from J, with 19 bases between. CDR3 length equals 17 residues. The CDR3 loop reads CASSLVTLGGVGTEAFF. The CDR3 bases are TGTGCCAGCAGCTTAGTTACTTTGGGGGGAGTGGGCACTGAAGCTTTCTTT.

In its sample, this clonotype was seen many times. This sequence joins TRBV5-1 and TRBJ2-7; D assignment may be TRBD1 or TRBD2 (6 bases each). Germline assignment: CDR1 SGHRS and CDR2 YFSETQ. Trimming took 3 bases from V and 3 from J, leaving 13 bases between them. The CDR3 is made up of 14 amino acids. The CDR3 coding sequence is TGCGCCAGCAGCTGGAGGGTAGGGGGCTACGAGCAGTACTTC. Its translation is CASSWRVGGYEQYF.

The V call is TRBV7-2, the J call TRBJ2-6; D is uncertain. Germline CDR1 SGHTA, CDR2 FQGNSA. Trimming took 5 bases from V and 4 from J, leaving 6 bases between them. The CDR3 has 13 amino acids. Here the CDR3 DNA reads TGTGCCAGCAGCCATCGCGGGGCCAACGTCCTGACTTTC. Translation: CASSHRGANVLTF.

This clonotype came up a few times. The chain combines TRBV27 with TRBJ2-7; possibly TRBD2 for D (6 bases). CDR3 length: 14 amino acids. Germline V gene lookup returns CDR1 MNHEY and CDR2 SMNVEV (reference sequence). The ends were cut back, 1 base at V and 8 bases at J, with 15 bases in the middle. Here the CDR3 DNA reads TGTGCCAGCAGTTTATGGGTGGGGACTGGGAAGCAGTACTTC. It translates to CASSLWVGTGKQYF.

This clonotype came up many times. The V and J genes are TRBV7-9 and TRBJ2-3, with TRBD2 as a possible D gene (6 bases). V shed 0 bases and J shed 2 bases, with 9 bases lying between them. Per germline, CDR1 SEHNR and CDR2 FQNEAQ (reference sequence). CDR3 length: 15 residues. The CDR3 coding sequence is TGTGCCAGCAGCTTAGCGGGGGGTTACACAGATACGCAGTATTTT. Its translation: CASSLAGGYTDTQYF.

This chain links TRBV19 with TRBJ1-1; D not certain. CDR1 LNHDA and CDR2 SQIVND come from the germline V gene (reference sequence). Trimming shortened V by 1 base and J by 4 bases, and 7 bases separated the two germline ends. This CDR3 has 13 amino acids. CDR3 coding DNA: TGTGCCAGTAGTATAGGACGGGGCACTGAAGCTTTCTTT. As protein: CASSIGRGTEAFF.

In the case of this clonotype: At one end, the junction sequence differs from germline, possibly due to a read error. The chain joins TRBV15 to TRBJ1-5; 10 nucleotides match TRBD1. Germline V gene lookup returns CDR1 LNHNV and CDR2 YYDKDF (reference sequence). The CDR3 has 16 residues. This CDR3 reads CAASSVGTGGNQPQHF. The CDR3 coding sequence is TGTGCCGCCAGCAGTGTTGGGACAGGGGGCAATCAGCCCCAGCATTTT.

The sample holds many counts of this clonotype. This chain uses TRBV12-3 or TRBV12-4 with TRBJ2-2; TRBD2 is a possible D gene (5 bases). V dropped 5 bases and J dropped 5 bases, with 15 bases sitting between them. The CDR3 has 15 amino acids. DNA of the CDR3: TGTGCCAGCAGTCCCTATGAGGGCGGGACCGGGGAGCTGTTTTTT. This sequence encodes CASSPYEGGTGELFF.

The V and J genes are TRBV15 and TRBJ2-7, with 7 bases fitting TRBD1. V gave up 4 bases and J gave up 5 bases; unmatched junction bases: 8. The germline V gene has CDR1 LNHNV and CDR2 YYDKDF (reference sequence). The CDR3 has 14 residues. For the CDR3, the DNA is TGTGCCACCAGCACCGACAGGGTAGGAAACGAGCAGTACTTC. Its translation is CATSTDRVGNEQYF.

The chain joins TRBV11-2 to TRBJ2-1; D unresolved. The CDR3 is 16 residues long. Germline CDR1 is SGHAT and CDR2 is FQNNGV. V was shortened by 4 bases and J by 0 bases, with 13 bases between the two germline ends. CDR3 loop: CASSSRVGSSYNEQFF. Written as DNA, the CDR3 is TGTGCCAGCAGCTCCCGGGTGGGCAGCTCCTACAATGAGCAGTTCTTC.

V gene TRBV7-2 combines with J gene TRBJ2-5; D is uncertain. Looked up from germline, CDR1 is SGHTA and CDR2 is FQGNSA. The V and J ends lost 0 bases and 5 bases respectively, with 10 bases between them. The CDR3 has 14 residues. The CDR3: CASSLATGPETQYF. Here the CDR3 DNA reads TGTGCCAGCAGCTTAGCGACGGGTCCGGAGACCCAGTACTTC.

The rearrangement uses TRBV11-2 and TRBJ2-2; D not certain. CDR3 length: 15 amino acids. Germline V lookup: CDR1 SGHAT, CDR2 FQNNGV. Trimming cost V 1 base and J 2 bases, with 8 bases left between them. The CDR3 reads CASSLVHINTGELFF. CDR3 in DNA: TGTGCCAGCAGCTTAGTACACATCAACACCGGGGAGCTGTTTTTT.

CDR3 sequence: CASSRQGVGAGELFF. The CDR3 bases are TGCGCCAGCAGCCGACAGGGGGTTGGCGCCGGGGAGCTGTTTTTT. This chain links TRBV5-1 with TRBJ2-2, with 9 nucleotides matching TRBD1. The germline V gene has CDR1 SGHRS and CDR2 YFSETQ. V was pared by 4 bases and J by 6 bases, with 7 bases of the junction left unmatched. The CDR3 has 15 amino acids. The full variable domain, its missing parts supplied by reference TRBV5-1 and TRBJ2-2, is KAGVTQTPRYLIKTRGQQVTLSCSPISGHRSVSWYQQTPGQGLQFLFEYFSETQRNKGNFPGRFSGRQFSNSRSEMNVSTLELGDSALYLCASSRQGVGAGELFFGEGSRLTVL.

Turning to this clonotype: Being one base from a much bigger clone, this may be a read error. CDR3 sequence reads: CASSLGAGDTEAFF. The CDR3 region has the DNA TGTGCCAGCAGCTTGGGGGCAGGGGACACTGAAGCTTTCTTT. This rearrangement joins TRBV7-9 to TRBJ1-1, with D perhaps matching TRBD1 (6 bases). The CDR3 is 14 amino acids. V lost 3 bases, J lost 3 bases, and 11 bases lay in between. Germline-derived CDR1 and CDR2 are SEHNR and FQNEAQ (reference sequence).

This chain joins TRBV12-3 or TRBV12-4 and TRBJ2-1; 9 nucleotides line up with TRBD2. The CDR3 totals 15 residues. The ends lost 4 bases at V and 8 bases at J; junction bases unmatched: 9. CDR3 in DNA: TGTGCCAGCAGTTATCGAAGCGGGGGGCTGGATGAGCAGTTCTTC. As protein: CASSYRSGGLDEQFF.

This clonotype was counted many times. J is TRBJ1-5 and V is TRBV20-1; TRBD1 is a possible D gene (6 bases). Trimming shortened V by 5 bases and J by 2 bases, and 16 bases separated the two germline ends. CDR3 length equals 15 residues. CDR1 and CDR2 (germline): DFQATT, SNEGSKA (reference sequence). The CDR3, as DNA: TGCAGTGCTCACGTTCCAGGGGCACGCAATCAGCCCCAGCATTTT. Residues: CSAHVPGARNQPQHF.

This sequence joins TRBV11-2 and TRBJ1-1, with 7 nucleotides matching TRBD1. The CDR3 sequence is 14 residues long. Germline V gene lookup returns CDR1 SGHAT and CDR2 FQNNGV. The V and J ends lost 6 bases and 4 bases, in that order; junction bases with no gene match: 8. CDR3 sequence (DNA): TGTGCCAGCAGTTACCGGCGGGACAGCACTGAAGCTTTCTTT. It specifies CASSYRRDSTEAFF.

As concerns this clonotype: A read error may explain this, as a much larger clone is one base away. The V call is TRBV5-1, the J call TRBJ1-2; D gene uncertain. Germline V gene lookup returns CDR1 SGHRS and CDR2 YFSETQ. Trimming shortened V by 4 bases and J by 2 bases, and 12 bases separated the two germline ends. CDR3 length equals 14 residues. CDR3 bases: TGCGCCAGCAGCCTCGGTCCGGAAAACTATGGCTACACCTTC. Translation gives CASSLGPENYGYTF.